One and the same sample provided the 12 T cell receptor beta chains below, sequenced in a study of blood T cell repertoires in COVID-19. The assay was immunoSEQ multiplex PCR, and TCRdb's table has in-frame clones only and misses some. The sample records about 160,000 clones, more than 75% being singletons. Specimen: peripheral blood. The receptors shown here come from a woman aged 70-85 years with COVID-19, enrolled during active disease.

The chain carries TRBV28 and TRBJ2-3; perhaps TRBD1 as D (5 bases). Deletions cut 3 bases from V and 2 bases from J, with 12 bases between. The CDR3 is made up of 15 amino acids. CDR1 and CDR2 from the germline V gene are MDHEN and SYDVKM. The CDR3 loop is CASSLGRLSTDTQYF. CDR3 sequence (DNA): TGTGCCAGCAGTTTGGGGCGATTGTCCACAGATACGCAGTATTTT. Using reference TRBV28 and TRBJ2-3 for the parts outside the CDR3, the full variable domain is DVKVTQSSRYLVKRTGEKVFLECVQDMDHENMFWYRQDPGLGLRLIYFSYDVKMKEKGDIPEGYSVSREKKERFSLILESASTNQTSMYLCASSLGRLSTDTQYFGPGTRLTVL.

A single count supports this clone. The chain combines TRBV5-4 with TRBJ1-2, with TRBD1 as a possible D gene (6 bases). The germline V and J ends were trimmed by 0 bases and 4 bases, with 16 bases remaining between them. Germline assignment: CDR1 SGHNT and CDR2 YYREEE (reference sequence). The CDR3 spans 16 residues. The chain's CDR3 is CASSLGGTPRAYGYTF. Written as DNA, the CDR3 is TGTGCCAGCAGCTTGGGAGGGACACCGAGGGCCTATGGCTACACCTTC. Full variable domain (rest looked up from reference TRBV5-4 and TRBJ1-2): ETGVTQSPTHLIKTRGQQVTLRCSSQSGHNTVSWYQQALGQGPQFIFQYYREEENGRGNFPPRFSGLQFPNYSSELNVNALELDDSALYLCASSLGGTPRAYGYTFGSGTRLTVV.

This chain joins TRBV19 and TRBJ1-1, with D possibly being TRBD1 (6 bases). The CDR3 length is 12 residues. Trimming took 1 base from V and 6 from J, leaving 6 bases between them. The germline V gene encodes CDR1 LNHDA and CDR2 SQIVND (reference sequence). CDR3 protein: CASSIAGAEAFF. In DNA, the CDR3 is TGTGCCAGTAGTATAGCAGGGGCTGAAGCTTTCTTT.

V gene TRBV5-6 combines with J gene TRBJ1-2; D is unresolved. The CDR3 is 14 amino acids. Trimming stripped 4 bases from V and 1 base from J, with 11 bases between. Germline values: CDR1 SGHDT, CDR2 YYEEEE. The CDR3 loop reads CASSLPGVNYGYTF. The CDR3 DNA sequence: TGTGCCAGCAGCCTCCCAGGCGTTAACTATGGCTACACCTTC. Full variable domain (remainder filled in from reference TRBV5-6 and TRBJ1-2): DAGVTQSPTHLIKTRGQQVTLRCSPKSGHDTVSWYQQALGQGPQFIFQYYEEEERQRGNFPDRFSGHQFPNYSSELNVNALLLGDSALYLCASSLPGVNYGYTFGSGTRLTVV.

The J gene is TRBJ1-1, the V gene TRBV3-1 (or the pseudogene TRBV3-2), with a weak D call TRBD1 (6 bases). CDR3 length equals 15 residues. CDR1 LGHDT and CDR2 YNNKEL come from the germline V gene (reference sequence). V lost 1 base, J lost 4 bases, and 13 bases lay in between. CDR3 bases: TGTGCCAGCAGCCAAGCAGGGGCGGGAGGCACTGAAGCTTTCTTT. As protein: CASSQAGAGGTEAFF.

This chain uses TRBV7-8 with TRBJ1-6, with no clear D. V shed 6 bases and J shed 7 bases, with 16 bases lying between them. The CDR3 contains 15 residues. The V gene's germline CDR1 is SGHVS and CDR2 FQNEAQ. The CDR3 here is CASRLLSGGNSPLHF. In DNA form, the CDR3 reads TGTGCCAGCAGACTCCTATCGGGAGGCAATTCACCCCTCCACTTT. Looking up the rest from reference TRBV7-8 and TRBJ1-6 gives the full variable domain: GAGVSQSPRYKVAKRGQDVALRCDPISGHVSLFWYQQALGQGPEFLTYFQNEAQLDKSGLPSDRFFAERPEGSVSTLKIQRTQQEDSAVYLCASRLLSGGNSPLHFGNGTRLTVT.

This clone showed up just a few times. The chain carries TRBV2 and TRBJ1-5; 7 bases align to TRBD1. This CDR3 has 16 residues. Germline V gene data show CDR1 as SNHLY and CDR2 as FYNNEI. With V trimmed by 4 bases and J by 0 bases, 6 bases remained unmatched. The CDR3 DNA is TGTGCCAGCAGTGGAGGGACAGAGAATAGCAATCAGCCCCAGCATTTT. Its protein is CASSGGTENSNQPQHF.

The genes are TRBV27 and TRBJ1-5; 8 nucleotides match TRBD1. The germline V gene encodes CDR1 MNHEY and CDR2 SMNVEV (reference sequence). The trim removed 5 bases at V and 4 bases at J, leaving 1 base unmatched. The length of the CDR3 is 13 residues. This CDR3 reads CASSRTGNQPQHF. The CDR3 nucleotides read TGTGCCAGCAGTCGGACAGGGAATCAGCCCCAGCATTTT.

The chain combines TRBV7-8 with TRBJ1-2, with 8 bases lining up with TRBD1. The germline V gene encodes CDR1 SGHVS and CDR2 FQNEAQ. The CDR3 is made up of 15 amino acids. The V segment lost 5 bases and the J segment 8 bases; nucleotides outside the gene matches: 13. The CDR3 is CASSPPLDRVRGYTF. For the CDR3, the DNA is TGTGCCAGCAGCCCACCCCTGGACAGGGTTAGGGGCTACACCTTC. Full variable domain (rest looked up from reference TRBV7-8 and TRBJ1-2): GAGVSQSPRYKVAKRGQDVALRCDPISGHVSLFWYQQALGQGPEFLTYFQNEAQLDKSGLPSDRFFAERPEGSVSTLKIQRTQQEDSAVYLCASSPPLDRVRGYTFGSGTRLTVV.

The chain links TRBV7-8 to TRBJ1-4, with 11 nucleotides matching TRBD1. Germline V gene lookup returns CDR1 SGHVS and CDR2 FQNEAQ. The ends lost 3 bases at V and 8 bases at J; junction bases unmatched: 8. This CDR3 comprises 16 residues. The CDR3 DNA reads as TGTGCCAGCAGCTTGTCGGGACAGGGGGTGGGGGAAAAACTGTTTTTT. Translated: CASSLSGQGVGEKLFF.

This rearrangement joins TRBV18 to TRBJ2-5; TRBD1 agrees at 10 bases. There are 17 residues in the CDR3. CDR1 and CDR2 from the germline V gene are KGHSH and LQKENI. J was trimmed by 5 bases and V by 4 bases; bases with no gene match: 13. CDR3 sequence (DNA): TGTGCCAGCTCACAGCTGCCGGGACAGGGGACCGGCGAGACCCAGTACTTC. Translation: CASSQLPGQGTGETQYF.

This clone appeared a few times. This chain links TRBV4-2 with TRBJ2-7; no firm D call. V was trimmed by 6 bases and J by 3 bases, leaving 12 bases between them. The CDR3 is 13 residues long. CDR1 and CDR2 from the germline V gene are LGHNA and YNFKEQ. CDR3 sequence (DNA): TGTGCCAGCAGTGAAGGAAACTACTACGAGCAGTACTTC. Protein: CASSEGNYYEQYF.